The 20 T cell receptor beta chains below were found in one sample sequenced in a study of cytomegalovirus exposure and HLA in healthy donors. PCR amplification relied on 60 Vbeta primers (plus 13 Jbeta primers). Using immunoSEQ multiplex PCR, the repertoire was profiled, and TCRdb retains in-frame clones only, with some absent. The sample contains approximately 150,000 clones, about 80% of which appear only once. The specimen sequenced was PBMCs. The receptor source for this set is a woman in her forties or fifties in good health and CMV-seronegative.

V is TRBV6-1 and J is TRBJ2-1; 9 bases align to TRBD2. The germline V gene has CDR1 MNHNS and CDR2 SASEGT. V dropped 2 bases and J dropped 3; count of bases not matched to a gene: 14. The CDR3 is 19 amino acids. In DNA, the CDR3 is TGTGCCAGCAGTGAATCACCAGCGGGGGGCCCGCTGCTCTACAATGAGCAGTTCTTC. Translated, it gives CASSESPAGGPLLYNEQFF.

V and J are TRBV6-4 and TRBJ2-1; 7 bases map to TRBD2. Germline values: CDR1 MRHNA, CDR2 SNTAGT. The CDR3 is 15 amino acids. The trim removed 6 bases at V and 7 bases at J, leaving 12 bases unmatched. The CDR3 DNA is TGTGCCAGCAGCGGAGAGAGGGTCGGGAGGAATGAGCAGTTCTTC. Its translation is CASSGERVGRNEQFF.

The V gene is TRBV5-1, the J gene TRBJ2-7; D ambiguous. CDR3 length: 13 residues. Trimming removed 4 bases at V and 2 bases at J, with 10 bases between. Germline V lookup: CDR1 SGHRS, CDR2 YFSETQ. CDR3 amino acids: CASSNDIAYEQYF. CDR3 sequence (DNA): TGCGCCAGCAGCAATGACATTGCCTACGAGCAGTACTTC.

The chain is built from TRBV21-1 and TRBJ1-4. TRBV21-1 represents a pseudogene. The CDR3 extends over 20 amino acids. CDR3 sequence reads: CASSKFRSRGGASPNEKLFF. The CDR3 region has the DNA TGTGCCAGCAGCAAATTTCGTAGTCGGGGGGGCGCGTCCCCTAATGAAAAACTGTTTTTT.

The V call is TRBV28, the J call TRBJ1-5; the D gene is possibly TRBD1 (5 bases). Looked up from germline, CDR1 is MDHEN and CDR2 is SYDVKM. The CDR3 runs to 16 residues. Between the trimmed V and J ends, which lost 8 bases and 5 bases, there was a span of 22 bases. The CDR3, as DNA: TGTGCCAGCGGGGAACTGGGGGTGGGGGGGTATCAGCCCCAGCATTTT. This encodes CASGELGVGGYQPQHF.

This sequence joins TRBV6-5 and TRBJ1-1; TRBD1 might be the D (6 bases). The germline V gene encodes CDR1 MNHEY and CDR2 SVGAGI. The CDR3 covers 14 residues. Between the trimmed V and J ends, which lost 6 bases and 4 bases, there was a span of 15 bases. This chain's CDR3 is CASRATGSITEAFF. CDR3 DNA sequence: TGTGCCAGCAGAGCTACAGGGTCGATCACTGAAGCTTTCTTT.

This chain joins TRBV14 and TRBJ1-2; 9 positions agree with TRBD1. With V trimmed by 2 bases and J by 4 bases, 14 bases remained unmatched. The CDR3 totals 18 residues. Germline CDR1 SGHDN, CDR2 FVKESK. The CDR3 nucleotides are TGTGCCAGCAGCCAACTACCGGGACAGGGCGCGGGTAGCTATGGCTACACCTTC. Translated: CASSQLPGQGAGSYGYTF.

The chain joins TRBV29-1 to TRBJ1-1, with D unresolved. This CDR3 region has 11 residues. With 5 bases removed from V and 6 bases from J, the gap between germline ends came to 10 bases. Germline loops: CDR1 SQVTM, CDR2 ANQGSEA. The CDR3 DNA reads as TGCAGCGTTTTCTCCTATCCTGAAGCTTTCTTT. Translation gives CSVFSYPEAFF.

To note about this clone: The same CDR3 also results from other DNA sequences found in this sample. In DNA, the CDR3 is TGTGCCAGCAGCTTATCTAGCACAGATACGCAGTATTTT. Its protein product is CASSLSSTDTQYF. The chain employs TRBV7-9 and TRBJ2-3; D remains ambiguous. Per the germline V gene, CDR1 is SEHNR and CDR2 is FQNEAQ (reference sequence). This CDR3 region has 13 residues. The germline V and J ends were trimmed by 2 bases and 0 bases, with 3 bases remaining between them.

J is TRBJ2-5 and V is TRBV5-1; 8 bases map to TRBD1. The end of the DNA aligns better with TRBJ2-7, so the J call may be wrong. The germline V gene has CDR1 SGHRS and CDR2 YFSETQ. The CDR3 contains 13 residues. The CDR3 protein is CASTDRGAYEQYF. DNA of the CDR3: TGCGCCAGCACCGACAGGGGAGCCTACGAGCAGTACTTC.

The V call is TRBV4-2, the J call TRBJ2-6; D is unresolved. Trimming cost V 0 bases and J 0 bases, with 9 bases left between them. This CDR3 has 17 amino acids. Germline-derived CDR1 and CDR2 are LGHNA and YNFKEQ. CDR3 loop: CASSQDYPRSGANVLTF. As DNA, the CDR3 is TGTGCCAGCAGCCAAGATTATCCTCGCTCTGGGGCCAACGTCCTGACTTTC.

This chain connects TRBV7-2 to TRBJ2-7; TRBD2 might be the D (5 bases). This CDR3 has 17 residues. Germline V gene sequence: CDR1 SGHTA, CDR2 FQGNSA. The CDR3 DNA reads as TGTGGGGTAGCTCCGGGAAACCGCCTTACAAGCTCCTACGAGCAGTACTTC. Translated, it gives CGVAPGNRLTSSYEQYF.

The chain couples TRBV9 to TRBJ2-3; 14 positions match TRBD2. The CDR3 contains 16 residues. Unmatched junction bases numbered 6, after V lost 4 bases and J lost 5 bases. Germline lookup yields CDR1 SGDLS and CDR2 YYNGEE. The CDR3, as DNA: TGTGCCAGCAGCCCGGGACTAGCGGGAGTTGGAGATACGCAGTATTTT. It yields the protein CASSPGLAGVGDTQYF.

DNA for the CDR3: TGTGCCAGCAGCCCATACCCAGGGGATAATGAGCAGTTCTTC. Its protein product is CASSPYPGDNEQFF. The chain joins TRBV7-3 to TRBJ2-1; D possibly corresponds to TRBD1 (6 bases). The germline V gene encodes CDR1 SGHTA and CDR2 FQGTGA. Trimming shortened V by 5 bases and J by 7 bases, and 15 bases separated the two germline ends. This CDR3 region has 14 residues.

The chain employs TRBV5-6 and TRBJ2-5; TRBD1 agrees at 8 bases. CDR3 length: 14 residues. Germline CDR1 and CDR2: SGHDT and YYEEEE. Unmatched junction bases numbered 12, after V lost 7 bases and J lost 7 bases. The CDR3 spells CASGGRQGAGTQYF. The CDR3 nucleotides are TGTGCCAGCGGAGGGCGCCAGGGGGCAGGGACCCAGTACTTC. Full variable domain (rest looked up from reference TRBV5-6 and TRBJ2-5): DAGVTQSPTHLIKTRGQQVTLRCSPKSGHDTVSWYQQALGQGPQFIFQYYEEEERQRGNFPDRFSGHQFPNYSSELNVNALLLGDSALYLCASGGRQGAGTQYFGPGTRLLVL.

In nucleotides, the CDR3 is TGTGCCAGCAGCTTAGTGTGGGGCAGGGGGCAAGAGACCCAGTACTTC. It codes for CASSLVWGRGQETQYF. The chain couples TRBV11-2 to TRBJ2-5; TRBD1 matches at 7 bases. This CDR3 contains 16 residues. Germline CDR1 reads SGHAT; CDR2 reads FQNNGV. With 1 base clipped from V and 2 bases from J, the junction kept 7 bases outside the gene matches.

This clone has only a few counts. The chain recombines TRBV11-2 with TRBJ1-1; weak D call: TRBD1 (5 bases). V lost 3 bases and J 7 bases, leaving 18 bases between the germline ends. Germline-derived CDR1 and CDR2 are SGHAT and FQNNGV. This CDR3 has 15 amino acids. CDR3 residues: CASSFPGLSINEAFF. CDR3 in DNA: TGTGCCAGCAGCTTCCCGGGACTTAGTATTAATGAAGCTTTCTTT.

J is TRBJ2-6 and V is TRBV29-1; 8 positions match TRBD2. The V segment lost 3 bases and the J segment 0 bases; nucleotides outside the gene matches: 1. Germline V lookup: CDR1 SQVTM, CDR2 ANQGSEA. The CDR3 contains 15 residues. CDR3 residues: CSVESGSSGANVLTF. The DNA for the CDR3 is TGCAGCGTTGAGAGCGGGAGCTCTGGGGCCAACGTCCTGACTTTC.

The sample holds one count of this clone. The rearrangement links TRBV19 to TRBJ1-5; D is possibly TRBD1 (5 bases). This CDR3 is built from 16 residues. CDR1 and CDR2 from the germline V gene are LNHDA and SQIVND (reference sequence). The V end lost 6 bases, the J end lost 1 base, and 16 bases lay between the germline ends. The CDR3 loop is CASRTDPYTSNQPQHF. CDR3 coding DNA: TGTGCCAGTAGGACAGATCCTTATACCAGCAATCAGCCCCAGCATTTT.

The chain has TRBV4-2 and TRBJ1-1; 8 bases match TRBD1. Trimming removed 0 bases from V and 4 bases from J; junction bases left unmatched: 4. Germline V lookup: CDR1 LGHNA, CDR2 YNFKEQ. CDR3 length: 15 residues. The CDR3 loop is CASSQDGQGGTEAFF. Written as DNA, the CDR3 is TGTGCCAGCAGCCAAGATGGACAGGGAGGCACTGAAGCTTTCTTT.